One and the same sample provided the 15 T cell receptor beta chains below, sequenced in a study of response to subunit inactivated influenza vaccine. TCRdb re-called the RT-PCR reads with MiXCR, one entry per CDR3 protein. The table shows about 480,000 distinct CDR3 sequences, with approximately 24% occurring only once. Sample: CD4+ T cells sorted from PBMCs, taken 5 days after vaccination. The receptors were gathered from a man in his forties or fifties who received an inactivated influenza vaccine.

This clonotype has a handful of counts. This rearrangement joins TRBV9 to TRBJ2-3; no firm D call. CDR1 is SGDLS, CDR2 YYNGEE, per germline. This CDR3 region has 12 residues. V dropped 0 bases and J dropped 4 bases, with 3 bases sitting between them. The CDR3: CASSVDSDTQYF. CDR3 DNA: TGTGCCAGCAGCGTAGATTCAGATACGCAGTATTTT.

This clonotype has only a few counts. This chain links TRBV7-9 with TRBJ2-1; D remains ambiguous. The V gene lost 5 bases and the J gene lost 6 bases, with 8 bases spanning the gap. CDR1 is SEHNR, CDR2 FQNEAQ, per germline (reference sequence). The CDR3 covers 12 residues. CDR3 in DNA: TGTGCCAGCAGCGAACAGTTCAATGAGCAGTTCTTC. Translation gives CASSEQFNEQFF.

The chain combines TRBV10-3 with TRBJ2-7; D is unclear. CDR3 size: 12 residues. The V and J ends lost 6 bases and 4 bases respectively, with 10 bases between them. CDR1 and CDR2 (germline): ENHRY, SYGVKD. The CDR3 here is CAISQAAYEQYF. DNA of the CDR3: TGTGCCATCAGCCAGGCAGCTTACGAGCAGTACTTC.

This chain links TRBV20-1 with TRBJ2-5, with 13 bases that match TRBD2. This CDR3 region has 14 residues. Germline V gene data show CDR1 as DFQATT and CDR2 as SNEGSKA (reference sequence). The V and J ends lost 3 bases and 5 bases, in that order; junction bases with no gene match: 3. The CDR3: CSARTSGRTETQYF. The CDR3 region has the DNA TGCAGTGCTAGGACTAGCGGGAGGACGGAGACCCAGTACTTC.

This chain links TRBV7-9 with TRBJ1-2; unclear D gene. Trimming took 5 bases from V and 4 from J, leaving 11 bases between them. Germline assignment: CDR1 SEHNR and CDR2 FQNEAQ (reference sequence). This CDR3 contains 13 residues. The CDR3, as DNA: TGTGCCAGCAGCCTCGACGGATTCTATGGCTACACCTTC. Protein: CASSLDGFYGYTF. Supplemented by reference TRBV7-9 and TRBJ1-2, the full variable domain reads DTGVSQNPRHKITKRGQNVTFRCDPISEHNRLYWYRQTLGQGPEFLTYFQNEAQLEKSRLLSDRFSAERPKGSFSTLEIQRTEQGDSAMYLCASSLDGFYGYTFGSGTRLTVV.

This clonotype has only a few counts. V gene TRBV20-1 combines with J gene TRBJ2-1; either TRBD1 or TRBD2 may fit D (5 bases each). Trimming removed 5 bases at V and 11 bases at J, with 13 bases between. Per germline, CDR1 DFQATT and CDR2 SNEGSKA (reference sequence). CDR3 size: 11 residues. CDR3: CSAPGGGKQFF. Written as DNA, the CDR3 is TGCAGTGCTCCCGGTGGGGGTAAGCAGTTCTTC.

This clonotype was found a few times. J is TRBJ2-3 and V is TRBV5-1; no clear D. There are 17 residues in the CDR3. Trimming pared 3 bases from V and 9 bases from J, leaving 26 bases between. Germline assignment: CDR1 SGHRS and CDR2 YFSETQ. CDR3 nucleotide sequence: TGCGCCAGCAGCTCGACCCAGGTATCGACGGCCTCCGGGACGCAGTATTTT. Translated, it gives CASSSTQVSTASGTQYF.

This clonotype has only a few counts. The genes are TRBV7-2 and TRBJ2-7; 11 nucleotides line up with TRBD1. Per germline, CDR1 SGHTA and CDR2 FQGNSA. The trim removed 5 bases at V and 2 bases at J, leaving 5 bases unmatched. The CDR3 length is 15 residues. As DNA, the CDR3 is TGTGCCAGCAGCCTTAGGACAGGGGGCGCCTACGAGCAGTACTTC. Protein product: CASSLRTGGAYEQYF.

This clonotype was observed a handful of times. In DNA form, the CDR3 reads TGTGCCAGCAGCTCGACAGGGCTCCCAAACACTGAAGCTTTCTTT. It translates to CASSSTGLPNTEAFF. The chain links TRBV5-5 to TRBJ1-1; TRBD1 aligns across 7 bases. Per the germline V gene, CDR1 is SGHKS and CDR2 is YYEKEE (reference sequence). V shed 3 bases and J 2 bases; nucleotides not matched to a gene: 7. The CDR3 loop spans 15 amino acids.

This clonotype is a singleton in its sample. The chain uses TRBV5-1 and TRBJ2-1, with D perhaps given as TRBD1 or TRBD2 (5 bases each). Germline CDR1 SGHRS, CDR2 YFSETQ. Between the trimmed V and J ends, which lost 0 bases and 3 bases, there was a span of 10 bases. The CDR3 has 15 amino acids. CDR3 sequence reads: CASSLAGPNYNEQFF. For the CDR3, the DNA is TGCGCCAGCAGCTTGGCGGGGCCCAACTACAATGAGCAGTTCTTC.

There are many counts of this clonotype. The CDR3 nucleotides read TGTGCCAGCAGCTCCCGACAAGACCAAGAGACCCAGTACTTC. Translating it yields CASSSRQDQETQYF. The J gene is TRBJ2-5, the V gene TRBV12-3 or TRBV12-4; no reliable D call. Trimming stripped 6 bases from V and 0 bases from J, with 11 bases between. There are 14 residues in the CDR3.

This chain uses TRBV12-3 or TRBV12-4 with TRBJ2-7; tentatively, D is TRBD2 (6 bases). The CDR3 is made up of 15 amino acids. Trimming stripped 6 bases from V and 2 bases from J, with 17 bases between. The CDR3 region has the DNA TGTGCCAGCAGCTCCCCCGGGACTGTCCCCTACGAGCAGTACTTC. As protein: CASSSPGTVPYEQYF.

There are a few counts of this clonotype. This chain joins TRBV4-2 and TRBJ2-1; D unresolved. The CDR3 totals 15 residues. Trimming took off 0 bases at V and 6 bases at J, with 12 bases between the two ends. Germline CDR1 LGHNA, CDR2 YNFKEQ. The CDR3 coding sequence is TGTGCCAGCAGCCAAGATCTAGGAGCCGGCAATGAGCAGTTCTTC. Translating it yields CASSQDLGAGNEQFF.

This clonotype was detected only a few times. J is TRBJ2-1 and V is TRBV6-2 or TRBV6-3; 7 bases are a match to TRBD2. The CDR3 spans 14 residues. Trimming took 7 bases from V and 8 from J; bases not matched to a gene: 11. Germline V gene data show CDR1 as MNHEY and CDR2 as SVGEGT. The CDR3 bases are TGTGCCAGCACCGATTCAGGACTAGTCCATGAGCAGTTCTTC. Translation gives CASTDSGLVHEQFF.

This clonotype was picked up one time. This rearrangement joins TRBV6-7 to TRBJ2-1, with D perhaps being TRBD1 or TRBD2 (5 bases each). TRBV6-7 has ORF status, its function being uncertain. V was pared by 2 bases and J by 3 bases, with 11 bases between. This CDR3 comprises 15 residues. The CDR3 loop reads CASSYRDGYYNEQFF. CDR3 bases: TGTGCCAGCAGTTACCGGGACGGATACTACAATGAGCAGTTCTTC.